These 17 T cell receptor beta chains were sequenced from one sample in a study of blood T cell repertoires in COVID-19. Data came from immunoSEQ multiplex PCR; TCRdb stores just in-frame clones and leaves some out. The top ten hold about 12% of the sample, which has 45,000 to 55,000 clones, roughly 84% seen once. The specimen was peripheral blood. Every receptor here comes from a man aged 70-80 years with active COVID-19.

The V and J genes are TRBV7-2 and TRBJ2-5, with 15 bases lining up with TRBD2. The CDR3 loop spans 17 amino acids. CDR1 and CDR2 from the germline V gene are SGHTA and FQGNSA. V was pared by 1 base and J by 4 bases, with 4 bases of the junction left unmatched. The DNA of the CDR3 is TGTGCCAGCAGCTTAGAACGGGGACTAGCGGGGGGAGAGACCCAGTACTTC. Translated: CASSLERGLAGGETQYF.

V is TRBV27 and J is TRBJ1-1; D uncertain. Germline lookup yields CDR1 MNHEY and CDR2 SMNVEV (reference sequence). V lost 2 bases and J 1 base, leaving 17 bases between the germline ends. The CDR3 totals 17 residues. CDR3 sequence: CASSLIGLVSGNTEAFF. Here the CDR3 DNA reads TGTGCCAGCAGTTTAATTGGGTTGGTTTCGGGGAACACTGAAGCTTTCTTT.

The chain couples TRBV5-1 to TRBJ2-3; the D gene is possibly TRBD1 (5 bases). The length of the CDR3 is 15 residues. V was shortened by 0 bases and J by 4 bases, with 12 bases between the two germline ends. Germline CDR1 and CDR2: SGHRS and YFSETQ. In DNA form, the CDR3 reads TGCGCCAGCAGCTTGGGACTCCAAGGGGCAGATACGCAGTATTTT. Amino acid sequence: CASSLGLQGADTQYF.

V and J are TRBV9 and TRBJ1-1, with TRBD1 matching 8 bases. The V and J ends lost 3 bases and 10 bases, in that order; junction bases with no gene match: 8. The CDR3 loop spans 13 amino acids. Germline CDR1 SGDLS, CDR2 YYNGEE. The CDR3 loop is CASSGTGRPGAFF. The CDR3 coding sequence is TGTGCCAGCAGCGGGACAGGGAGACCTGGAGCTTTCTTT.

This chain connects TRBV29-1 to TRBJ1-6, with D perhaps matching TRBD1 (6 bases). V lost 3 bases, J lost 4 bases, and 19 bases lay in between. Germline values: CDR1 SQVTM, CDR2 ANQGSEA. The CDR3 covers 17 residues. Written as DNA, the CDR3 is TGCAGCGTTGATGGGGGTCAGGGGCCGAGGTATAATTCACCCCTCCACTTT. This translates into CSVDGGQGPRYNSPLHF.

This sequence joins TRBV5-1 and TRBJ1-3, with 12 positions matching TRBD1. Germline values: CDR1 SGHRS, CDR2 YFSETQ. V trimming: 2 bases; J trimming: 4 bases; junction bases outside the gene matches: 10. This CDR3 comprises 18 residues. In nucleotides, the CDR3 is TGCGCCAGCAGCTTAGACCCCCGGGACAGGGGGCTCGGAAACACCATATATTTT. This codes for CASSLDPRDRGLGNTIYF.

The chain employs TRBV5-1 and TRBJ2-1, with TRBD2 matching over 7 bases. The germline V gene has CDR1 SGHRS and CDR2 YFSETQ. The CDR3 contains 14 residues. The V segment lost 4 bases and the J segment 4 bases; nucleotides outside the gene matches: 5. This CDR3 is CASSQVGGYNEQFF. The CDR3 bases are TGCGCCAGCAGCCAAGTGGGGGGGTACAATGAGCAGTTCTTC.

This chain joins TRBV7-8 and TRBJ1-2; D is uncertain. Germline V CDR1 and CDR2: SGHVS, FQNEAQ. The ends were cut back, 5 bases at V and 8 bases at J, with 9 bases in the middle. This CDR3 spans 11 amino acids. CDR3 DNA: TGTGCCAGCAGCGGGAGGGCGGGCTACACCTTC. Encoded protein: CASSGRAGYTF.

The chain recombines TRBV12-3 or TRBV12-4 with TRBJ1-2, with a tentative D call TRBD1 (5 bases). V was clipped by 1 base and J by 6 bases, with 9 bases between them. The CDR3 covers 13 residues. The CDR3 loop is CASSLDGGNGYTF. The CDR3 bases are TGTGCCAGCAGTTTAGATGGGGGGAATGGCTACACCTTC.

The chain couples TRBV7-2 to TRBJ2-1, with D possibly matching TRBD1 (6 bases). CDR3 length: 14 residues. Germline lookup yields CDR1 SGHTA and CDR2 FQGNSA. Trimming pared 5 bases from V and 3 bases from J, leaving 11 bases between. CDR3 amino acids: CASSPEDSYNEQFF. DNA of the CDR3: TGTGCCAGCAGCCCCGAGGACAGCTACAATGAGCAGTTCTTC. Combining the CDR3 with reference TRBV7-2 and TRBJ2-1 gives the whole variable domain GAGVSQSPSNKVTEKGKDVELRCDPISGHTALYWYRQSLGQGLEFLIYFQGNSAPDKSGLPSDRFSAERTGGSVSTLTIQRTQQEDSAVYLCASSPEDSYNEQFFGPGTRLTVL.

J is TRBJ2-7 and V is TRBV30; 7 nucleotides align to TRBD2. The germline gives CDR1 GTSNPN, CDR2 SVGIG (reference sequence). This CDR3 contains 15 residues. Losses at the gene ends were 3 bases for V and 6 bases for J; bases not matched to a gene: 14. CDR3 loop: CAWSPLLAGDTEQYF. In DNA form, the CDR3 reads TGTGCCTGGAGCCCCCTTCTGGCGGGGGATACCGAGCAGTACTTC.

The rearrangement links TRBV19 to TRBJ1-5; a possible D gene is TRBD1 (5 bases). The CDR3 is made up of 17 amino acids. Trimming removed 3 bases at V and 4 bases at J, with 19 bases between. Germline CDR1 reads LNHDA; CDR2 reads SQIVND (reference sequence). The chain's CDR3 is CASSIRQGVPLNQPQHF. The CDR3 DNA sequence: TGTGCCAGTAGTATTAGGCAAGGGGTCCCCCTAAATCAGCCCCAGCATTTT. The full variable domain, with the rest looked up from reference TRBV19 and TRBJ1-5, is DGGITQSPKYLFRKEGQNVTLSCEQNLNHDAMYWYRQDPGQGLRLIYYSQIVNDFQKGDIAEGYSVSREKKESFPLTVTSAQKNPTAFYLCASSIRQGVPLNQPQHFGDGTRLSIL.

Here the CDR3 DNA reads TGTGCCATCAGTGAAAGGGGGCCCTACGAGCAGTACTTC. It encodes CAISERGPYEQYF. The chain has TRBV10-3 and TRBJ2-7; TRBD1 matches at 7 bases. Germline CDR1 is ENHRY and CDR2 is SYGVKD. Losses at the gene ends were 3 bases for V and 2 bases for J; bases not matched to a gene: 1. This CDR3 contains 13 residues.

The CDR3 nucleotides read TGTGCCATCAGTGGCCAGGTGAACACTGAAGCTTTCTTT. It encodes CAISGQVNTEAFF. V and J are TRBV10-3 and TRBJ1-1; D is unclear. The V end was cut by 4 bases, the J end by 0 bases, with 6 bases between. CDR1 ENHRY and CDR2 SYGVKD come from the germline V gene. The CDR3 is 13 residues long.

V usage is TRBV6-5 and J usage is TRBJ1-2, with D uncertain. In germline, CDR1 is MNHEY, CDR2 SVGAGI. CDR3 length: 13 amino acids. V gave up 6 bases and J gave up 4 bases, with 12 bases separating them. CDR3: CASSRVPLYGYTF. CDR3 nucleotides: TGTGCCAGCAGCCGGGTGCCCCTCTATGGCTACACCTTC.

This clone has only one observation. The V and J genes are TRBV11-2 and TRBJ2-7, with D uncertain. The CDR3 totals 12 residues. Germline V gene data show CDR1 as SGHAT and CDR2 as FQNNGV. V shed 5 bases and J shed 1 base, with 6 bases lying between them. This chain's CDR3 is CASSLQSYEQYF. The CDR3 DNA reads as TGTGCCAGCAGCCTGCAGTCCTACGAGCAGTACTTC.

The J gene is TRBJ2-3, the V gene TRBV6-5, with 9 bases lining up with TRBD1. The trim removed 5 bases at V and 4 bases at J, leaving 4 bases unmatched. This CDR3 is 14 amino acids long. Looked up from germline, CDR1 is MNHEY and CDR2 is SVGAGI. CDR3 sequence: CASSRQGGADTQYF. The CDR3 nucleotides read TGTGCCAGCAGTCGACAGGGGGGAGCAGATACGCAGTATTTT.